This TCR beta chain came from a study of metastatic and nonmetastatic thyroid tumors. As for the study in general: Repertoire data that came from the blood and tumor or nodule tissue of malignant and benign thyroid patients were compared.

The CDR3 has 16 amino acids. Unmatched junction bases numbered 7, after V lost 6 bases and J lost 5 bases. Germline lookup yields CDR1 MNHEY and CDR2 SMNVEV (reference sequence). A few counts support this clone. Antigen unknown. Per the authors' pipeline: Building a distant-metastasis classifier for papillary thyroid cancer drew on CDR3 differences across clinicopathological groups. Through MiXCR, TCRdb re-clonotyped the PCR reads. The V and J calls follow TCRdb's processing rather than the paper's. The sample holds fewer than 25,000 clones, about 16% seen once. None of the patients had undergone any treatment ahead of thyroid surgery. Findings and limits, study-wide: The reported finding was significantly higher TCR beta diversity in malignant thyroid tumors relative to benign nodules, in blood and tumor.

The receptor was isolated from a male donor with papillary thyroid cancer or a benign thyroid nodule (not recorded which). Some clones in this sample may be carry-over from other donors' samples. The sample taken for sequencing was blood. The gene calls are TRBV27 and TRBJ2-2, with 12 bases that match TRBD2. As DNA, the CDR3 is TGTGCCAGCAGACCTCTAGCGGGGGGGCAGACCGGGGAGCTGTTTTTT. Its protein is CASRPLAGGQTGELFF.